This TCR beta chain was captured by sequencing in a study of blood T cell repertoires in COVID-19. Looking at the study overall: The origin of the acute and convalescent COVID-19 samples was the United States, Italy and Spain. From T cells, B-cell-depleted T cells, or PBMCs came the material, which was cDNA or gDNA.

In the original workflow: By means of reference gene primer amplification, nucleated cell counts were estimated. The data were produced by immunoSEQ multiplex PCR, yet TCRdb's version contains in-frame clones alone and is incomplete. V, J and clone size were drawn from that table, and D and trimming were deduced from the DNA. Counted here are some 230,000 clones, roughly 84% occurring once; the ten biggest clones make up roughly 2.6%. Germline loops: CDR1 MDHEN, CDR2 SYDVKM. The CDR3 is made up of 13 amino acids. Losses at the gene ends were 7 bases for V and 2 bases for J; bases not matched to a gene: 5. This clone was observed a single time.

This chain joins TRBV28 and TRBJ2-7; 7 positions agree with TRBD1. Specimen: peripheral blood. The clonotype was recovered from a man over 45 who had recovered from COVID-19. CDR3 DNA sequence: TGTGCCAGCAAGACAGGGAAACCCTACGAGCAGTACTTC. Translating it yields CASKTGKPYEQYF.